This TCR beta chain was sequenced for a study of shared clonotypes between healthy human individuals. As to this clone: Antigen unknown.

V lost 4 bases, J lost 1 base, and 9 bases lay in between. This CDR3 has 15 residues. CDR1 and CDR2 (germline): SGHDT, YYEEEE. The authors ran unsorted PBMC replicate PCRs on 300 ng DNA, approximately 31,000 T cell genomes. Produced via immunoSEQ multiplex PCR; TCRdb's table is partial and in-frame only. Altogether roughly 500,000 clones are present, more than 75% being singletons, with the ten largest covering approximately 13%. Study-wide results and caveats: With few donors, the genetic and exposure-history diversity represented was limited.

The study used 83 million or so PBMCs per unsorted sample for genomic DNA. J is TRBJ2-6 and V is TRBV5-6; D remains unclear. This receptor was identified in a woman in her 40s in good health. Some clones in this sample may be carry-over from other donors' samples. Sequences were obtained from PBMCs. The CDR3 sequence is CASSPVSSGANVLTF. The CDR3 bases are TGTGCCAGCAGCCCCGTCTCATCTGGGGCCAACGTCCTGACTTTC.